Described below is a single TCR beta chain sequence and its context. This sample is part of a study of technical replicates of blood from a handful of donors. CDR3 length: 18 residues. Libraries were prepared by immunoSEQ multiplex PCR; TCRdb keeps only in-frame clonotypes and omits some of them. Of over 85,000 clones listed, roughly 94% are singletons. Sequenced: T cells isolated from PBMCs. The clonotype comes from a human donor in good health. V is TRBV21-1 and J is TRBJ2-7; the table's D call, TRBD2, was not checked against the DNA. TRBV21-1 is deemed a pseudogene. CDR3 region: CASSKATSPSGSSYEQYF. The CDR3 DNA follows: TGTGCCAGCAGCAAAGCGACAAGTCCTAGCGGAAGCTCCTACGAGCAGTACTTC.